This TCR beta chain was observed in a study of T cells after yellow fever vaccination. Study-level points and caveats: Subsequent to the booster, the majority of primary-vaccination clones reappeared (96% CD4, 85% to 90% CD8).

UMIs were added to TCR cDNA along with a universal primer site when it was made by 5'RACE template switching. TCRdb analysed the 5' RACE reads with MiXCR anew, one entry per CDR3 protein. Among just over 300,000 distinct CDR3 sequences, more than 3% were seen once, and the ten largest hold around 22%. This clonotype was seen a few times. The antigen remains unidentified. The germline V gene has CDR1 LGHDT and CDR2 YNNKEL (reference sequence). This CDR3 has 16 amino acids. After removal of 1 base from V and 7 bases from J, the junction contained 7 bases not matched to a gene. The starting material was PBMCs, obtained on the day of the yellow fever booster vaccination. V gene TRBV3-1 combines with J gene TRBJ2-3, with 11 bases aligning to TRBD2. The source is a man younger than 35 who received the YFV17D yellow fever vaccine. The DNA of the CDR3 is TGTGCCAGCAGCCAAGCTCCTAGCGGGGGGATGTATACGCAGTATTTT. Protein: CASSQAPSGGMYTQYF.